The rows below give T cell receptor beta chains drawn from one sample of a study of blood T cell repertoires in COVID-19. Profiling relied on immunoSEQ multiplex PCR, and the TCRdb table lists in-frame clones only, not all of them. The table has about 140,000 clones, 85% to 90% seen once. Sequenced material: peripheral blood. Receptors originate from a human donor in a cohort sampled during active COVID-19. Both conserved end residues are trimmed from each CDR3. Each record gives: V gene, J gene, CDR3 protein.

v_gene: TRBV6-5
j_gene: TRBJ2-1
CDR3aa: ASGGHYNEQF

v_gene: TRBV28
j_gene: TRBJ1-2
CDR3aa: ASSPGGVGRAEGYGYT

v_gene: TRBV28
j_gene: TRBJ2-7
CDR3aa: ASSSRTSGTYEQY

v_gene: TRBV7-3
j_gene: TRBJ2-3
CDR3aa: ASSPSGGPADTQY

v_gene: TRBV2
j_gene: TRBJ1-4
CDR3aa: ASSDRGAGTNEKLF

v_gene: TRBV2
j_gene: TRBJ1-6
CDR3aa: ASVRDSRSSPLH

v_gene: TRBV6-7
j_gene: TRBJ2-7
CDR3aa: ATAGGVYEQY

v_gene: TRBV6-4
j_gene: TRBJ2-1
CDR3aa: ASSKREAFEQF

v_gene: TRBV5-1
j_gene: TRBJ1-2
CDR3aa: ASSDPWDSGPIFYGYT

v_gene: TRBV4-1
j_gene: TRBJ2-7
CDR3aa: ASSQDLAGTAITSEQY

v_gene: TRBV29-1
j_gene: TRBJ2-1
CDR3aa: SVDRGQVNEQF

v_gene: TRBV4-1
j_gene: TRBJ1-2
CDR3aa: ASSQIRAHGYT

v_gene: TRBV5-1
j_gene: TRBJ1-2
CDR3aa: ASSLGRANGYT

v_gene: TRBV7-8
j_gene: TRBJ1-2
CDR3aa: ASSLEPSLANYGYT

v_gene: TRBV7-9
j_gene: TRBJ1-2
CDR3aa: ASSLVADSYGYT

v_gene: TRBV4-1
j_gene: TRBJ1-6
CDR3aa: ASSQGRGSPLH

v_gene: TRBV5-1
j_gene: TRBJ2-7
CDR3aa: ASSFGGVTYEQY

v_gene: TRBV5-8
j_gene: TRBJ2-2
CDR3aa: ASSFGGPDTGELF

v_gene: TRBV1
j_gene: TRBJ2-7
CDR3aa: TSSHPFAAGRDLSGYEQY

v_gene: TRBV7-2
j_gene: TRBJ2-3
CDR3aa: ASSLGTGADTQY

v_gene: TRBV5-1
j_gene: TRBJ2-3
CDR3aa: ASSRDTSGTTDTQY

v_gene: TRBV5-1
j_gene: TRBJ2-2
CDR3aa: ASSLRTDTGELF

v_gene: TRBV28
j_gene: TRBJ2-1
CDR3aa: ASSLETTEQF

v_gene: TRBV6-2/TRBV6-3
j_gene: TRBJ2-6
CDR3aa: ASSWTAFSGANVLT

v_gene: TRBV29-1
j_gene: TRBJ2-1
CDR3aa: SVEPFGGGHSYNEQF

v_gene: TRBV3-1/TRBV3-2
j_gene: TRBJ1-4
CDR3aa: ASSQDWTRNEKLF

v_gene: TRBV9
j_gene: TRBJ2-5
CDR3aa: ASSVAASGGAWEETQY

v_gene: TRBV10-2
j_gene: TRBJ2-1
CDR3aa: ASSEPAGGWNEQF